The present T cell receptor beta chain was sequenced within a study of CD8 T cells in ankylosing spondylitis. Study-wide results and caveats: Within ankylosing spondylitis blood, a TCR beta motif made up of fewer than ten highly homologous variants appeared to be characteristic.

Per the germline V gene, CDR1 is SGHAT and CDR2 is FQNNGV. The V gene end was trimmed by 9 bases and the J gene end by 5 bases; junction bases not matched to a gene: 14. The CDR3 is made up of 15 amino acids. TCRdb passed the 5' RACE reads through MiXCR, listing each CDR3 protein once. The sample contains around 100,000 distinct CDR3 sequences, about 8.1% of which appear only once. This clonotype was seen a handful of times. Its cognate antigen is unknown. This chain joins TRBV11-2 and TRBJ2-5; 8 bases match TRBD1. The receptor was derived from a male donor with ankylosing spondylitis. The sample consisted of blood, either unsorted or a sorted T cell fraction (not recorded which). The CDR3 bases are TGTGCCAGTAAGACCGACAGGGGAGCCCGTGAGACCCAGTACTTC. Protein: CASKTDRGARETQYF.